In this sample, the clone carrying this T cell receptor (beta chain) turned up a few times. What it binds is not known. It was with a sample-barcoded 5' primer and a J-beta primer mix that a second PCR of roughly 7 to 11 cycles was run. Each cDNA molecule was tagged by a template-switch adaptor with 12 random nucleotides. TCRdb reprocessed the 5' RACE reads via MiXCR and lists one record per CDR3 protein. The sample records about 930,000 distinct CDR3 sequences, roughly 29% being singletons. The germline gives CDR1 SNHLY, CDR2 FYNNEI. The CDR3 sequence is 14 residues long. The ends lost 8 bases at V and 4 bases at J; junction bases unmatched: 8. This sample is drawn from a study of blood T cells in healthy people across ages. Study-level results: Researchers deemed the diversity estimates from one million T cells underestimates.

Separately, the same data were catalogued under a study of T cells of mothers and their children. That work contributes: M1S, a second-PCR primer, added sample barcodes and 2-4 random nucleotides.

The source of this sequence is a woman aged 35 to 49 in good health. Sequenced input: blood. V usage is TRBV2 and J usage is TRBJ1-2; 9 bases line up with TRBD1. The CDR3 DNA follows: TGTGCCAGCGCCAGAGGACAGGGGATCTATGGCTACACCTTC. This gives the protein CASARGQGIYGYTF.